These T cell receptor beta chains were read from a single sample in a study of regulatory T cells. Using immunoSEQ multiplex PCR, the repertoire was profiled, and TCRdb retains in-frame clones only, with some absent. The sample shows 30,000 to 40,000 clones, approximately 89% of them seen only once. The sequencing sample was made of conventional CD4+ T cells sorted from blood. These receptors came from a person aged 18 to 35 with CD3G deficiency. Each CDR3 is given with its conserved first and last residue. D genes are given only for firm matches. A clone size is listed for some rows: how often the clone was seen (once, few, many), or a class if it is expanded.

j_call	clone_size	v_call	d_call	cdr3_nt	cdr3_aa
TRBJ2-1	few	TRBV6-1	-	TGTGCCAGCAGTGTAATCCCGAGATCCGATGAGCAGTTCTTC	CASSVIPRSDEQFF
TRBJ2-1	-	TRBV7-8	-	TGTGCCAGCAGCTCTTTCAGGGTTGGTGAGCAGTTCTTC	CASSSFRVGEQFF
TRBJ1-2	-	TRBV19	-	TGTGCCAGTAGTATTGCAAACGGCTATGGCTACACCTTC	CASSIANGYGYTF
TRBJ2-7	-	TRBV11-2	-	TGTGCCAGCAGCTTAAGCGAGGGGCGAACCTACGAGCAGTACTTC	CASSLSEGRTYEQYF
TRBJ2-3	-	TRBV7-9	TRBD2	TGTGCCAGCAGCTTCGCGCTAGCGGGTGATACGCAGTATTTT	CASSFALAGDTQYF
TRBJ2-7	-	TRBV10-3	-	TGTGCCATCAGTGTAGAGGAAACCTACGAGCAGTACTTC	CAISVEETYEQYF
TRBJ1-1	-	TRBV5-1	-	TGCGCCAGCAGCTTGTTAGGCACGATGAACACTGAAGCTTTCTTT	CASSLLGTMNTEAFF
TRBJ2-3	-	TRBV28	-	TGTGCCAGCAGCGAAGGGGTGGGGAGCACAGATACGCAGTATTTT	CASSEGVGSTDTQYF
TRBJ1-2	-	TRBV5-1	TRBD1	TGCGCCAGCAGCTCGGGACAGGGGGTCGATGGCTACACCTTC	CASSSGQGVDGYTF
TRBJ2-7	-	TRBV28	TRBD2	TGTGCCAGCACCCTTAGCGGGAGGGCCTACGAGCAGTACTTC	CASTLSGRAYEQYF
TRBJ2-4	-	TRBV28	-	TGTGCCAGCAGCGGGGCAGCCAAAAACATTCAGTACTTC	CASSGAAKNIQYF
TRBJ1-1	-	TRBV6-1	-	TGTGCCAGCAGTGATTGGCAGAACACTGAAGCTTTCTTT	CASSDWQNTEAFF
TRBJ2-3	-	TRBV5-5	TRBD2	TGTGCCAGCAGCTTGCGGGCGGGGGGCTCGCAGTATTTT	CASSLRAGGSQYF
TRBJ2-1	-	TRBV10-3	-	TGTGCCATCAGTTCGACTGACCTGAAGGGGAAGCAGTTCTTC	CAISSTDLKGKQFF